Shown below are 30 T cell receptor beta chains from a single sample sequenced in a study of cytomegalovirus exposure and HLA in healthy donors. 60 Vbeta and 13 Jbeta primers were used in PCR. The repertoire was sequenced with immunoSEQ multiplex PCR; TCRdb's copy has only in-frame clones and lacks some. The sample includes roughly 180,000 clones, roughly 80% of them seen just once. The sample was PBMCs. Receptors originate from a woman in her late teens or twenties in good health and CMV-seronegative.

This rearrangement joins TRBV19 to TRBJ1-1, with unresolved D. V lost 4 bases to trimming and J lost 1 base, with 4 bases between them. Germline V gives CDR1 LNHDA, CDR2 SQIVND (reference sequence). The CDR3 covers 12 residues. The CDR3 nucleotides read TGTGCCAGTAGTAGTAGGAACACTGAAGCTTTCTTT. Translating gives CASSSRNTEAFF.

The V and J genes are TRBV9 and TRBJ2-7, with 7 bases lining up with TRBD1. With V trimmed by 3 bases and J by 5 bases, 8 bases remained unmatched. Germline V gene lookup returns CDR1 SGDLS and CDR2 YYNGEE. The length of the CDR3 is 14 residues. In DNA, the CDR3 is TGTGCCAGCAGCGACCCGGGACAGCGCGACGAGCAGTACTTC. Protein sequence: CASSDPGQRDEQYF.

J is TRBJ2-2 and V is TRBV7-9, with 11 bases fitting TRBD2. CDR1 SEHNR and CDR2 FQNEAQ come from the germline V gene (reference sequence). Losses at the gene ends were 5 bases for V and 4 bases for J; bases not matched to a gene: 6. The CDR3 runs to 16 residues. The CDR3 bases are TGTGCCAGCAGCCCACTAGCGGGAGCGACCACCGGGGAGCTGTTTTTT. Amino acid sequence: CASSPLAGATTGELFF.

The V call is TRBV6-4, the J call TRBJ2-1; 11 bases line up with TRBD2. CDR3 length: 17 amino acids. Germline CDR1 is MRHNA and CDR2 is SNTAGT. With V trimmed by 0 bases and J by 6 bases, 7 bases remained unmatched. CDR3 bases: TGTGCCAGCAGTGACTCGACTAGCGGGGAGGGGGGCAATGAGCAGTTCTTC. Amino acids: CASSDSTSGEGGNEQFF.

The V gene is TRBV2, the J gene TRBJ2-7, with 9 bases aligning to TRBD1. This CDR3 contains 14 residues. V shed 7 bases and J 3 bases; nucleotides not matched to a gene: 7. In germline, CDR1 is SNHLY, CDR2 FYNNEI. The CDR3 protein is CASTSWTGDYEQYF. The CDR3 region has the DNA TGTGCCAGCACCTCCTGGACAGGGGACTACGAGCAGTACTTC.

This clone occurred a few times. The V gene is TRBV28, the J gene TRBJ2-5; 7 bases map to TRBD2. The V segment lost 2 bases and the J segment 4 bases; nucleotides outside the gene matches: 10. This CDR3 spans 16 amino acids. Germline loops: CDR1 MDHEN, CDR2 SYDVKM. The CDR3 DNA sequence: TGTGCCAGCAGTTTACCCGGCGGGACGGGAGGAGAGACCCAGTACTTC. This codes for CASSLPGGTGGETQYF. Full variable domain (remainder filled in from reference TRBV28 and TRBJ2-5): DVKVTQSSRYLVKRTGEKVFLECVQDMDHENMFWYRQDPGLGLRLIYFSYDVKMKEKGDIPEGYSVSREKKERFSLILESASTNQTSMYLCASSLPGGTGGETQYFGPGTRLLVL.

The chain carries TRBV18 and TRBJ2-5, with D tentatively TRBD1 (6 bases). The CDR3 has 15 amino acids. CDR1 is KGHSH and CDR2 is LQKENI in the germline V gene. The V end lost 0 bases, the J end lost 1 base, and 9 bases lay between the germline ends. The CDR3 sequence: CASSPPNRAQETQYF. In DNA, the CDR3 is TGTGCCAGCTCACCACCGAACAGGGCCCAAGAGACCCAGTACTTC.

The V gene is TRBV5-6, the J gene TRBJ1-1, with D perhaps matching TRBD1 (5 bases). Looked up from germline, CDR1 is SGHDT and CDR2 is YYEEEE. V was trimmed by 3 bases and J by 3 bases, leaving 18 bases between them. There are 16 residues in the CDR3. The CDR3 here is CASSSSRQGGHTEAFF. CDR3 DNA sequence: TGTGCCAGCAGCTCTAGCCGCCAGGGAGGGCACACTGAAGCTTTCTTT.

J is TRBJ2-3 and V is TRBV5-1, with 7 bases identical to TRBD2. The CDR3 runs to 16 residues. Losses at the gene ends were 2 bases for V and 3 bases for J; bases not matched to a gene: 9. CDR1 is SGHRS, CDR2 YFSETQ, per germline. This CDR3 reads CASSLGILASTDTQYF. For the CDR3, the DNA is TGCGCCAGCAGCTTAGGGATACTAGCGTCGACAGATACGCAGTATTTT. The variable domain in full, completed from reference TRBV5-1 and TRBJ2-3, reads KAGVTQTPRYLIKTRGQQVTLSCSPISGHRSVSWYQQTPGQGLQFLFEYFSETQRNKGNFPGRFSGRQFSNSRSEMNVSTLELGDSALYLCASSLGILASTDTQYFGPGTRLTVL.

The chain couples TRBV5-4 to TRBJ1-2; D may be TRBD1 (6 bases). The V gene's germline CDR1 is SGHNT and CDR2 YYREEE (reference sequence). V was shortened by 0 bases and J by 7 bases, with 13 bases between the two germline ends. This CDR3 is built from 14 residues. CDR3 region: CASSLGSGGRGYTF. CDR3 coding DNA: TGTGCCAGCAGCTTGGGCTCTGGGGGCCGTGGCTACACCTTC. Using reference TRBV5-4 and TRBJ1-2 for the parts outside the CDR3, the full variable domain is ETGVTQSPTHLIKTRGQQVTLRCSSQSGHNTVSWYQQALGQGPQFIFQYYREEENGRGNFPPRFSGLQFPNYSSELNVNALELDDSALYLCASSLGSGGRGYTFGSGTRLTVV.

The chain carries TRBV6-5 and TRBJ2-3; 8 bases align to TRBD1. This CDR3 region has 14 residues. The J segment lost 3 bases and the V segment lost 8 bases, leaving 7 bases of the junction unmatched. Germline CDR1 MNHEY, CDR2 SVGAGI. In nucleotides, the CDR3 is TGTGCCAGCGGCAGGGGGCTTGGGACAGATACGCAGTATTTT. Translating gives CASGRGLGTDTQYF.

The chain links TRBV11-2 to TRBJ2-7; 7 bases map to TRBD1. The length of the CDR3 is 14 residues. J gave up 3 bases and V 5 bases, and 7 bases lay outside the gene matches. Per germline, CDR1 SGHAT and CDR2 FQNNGV. The CDR3 nucleotides are TGTGCCAGCAGCGCAAATGACAGGGACTACGAGCAGTACTTC. Translation gives CASSANDRDYEQYF.

This clone was observed a handful of times. The rearrangement uses TRBV5-1 and TRBJ2-7, with D possibly TRBD1 on 6 matching bases. With 0 bases removed from V and 2 bases from J, the gap between germline ends came to 9 bases. The CDR3 spans 14 residues. The germline CDR1 and CDR2 sequences are SGHRS and YFSETQ. The CDR3 region has the DNA TGCGCCAGCAGCTTGGTAACAGGGCCCTACGAGCAGTACTTC. Encoded protein: CASSLVTGPYEQYF.

The rearrangement joins TRBV19 to TRBJ1-1, with TRBD1 as a possible D gene (6 bases). This CDR3 is built from 15 residues. The V end was cut by 4 bases, the J end by 0 bases, with 12 bases between. CDR1 is LNHDA, CDR2 SQIVND, per germline (reference sequence). The CDR3 DNA is TGTGCCAGTAGTAGCCCCGGACAGATGAACACTGAAGCTTTCTTT. This encodes CASSSPGQMNTEAFF. The variable domain in full, completed from reference TRBV19 and TRBJ1-1, reads DGGITQSPKYLFRKEGQNVTLSCEQNLNHDAMYWYRQDPGQGLRLIYYSQIVNDFQKGDIAEGYSVSREKKESFPLTVTSAQKNPTAFYLCASSSPGQMNTEAFFGQGTRLTVV.

The rearrangement links TRBV19 to TRBJ2-7; the match to TRBD2 covers 8 bases. The CDR3 contains 15 residues. V gave up 0 bases and J gave up 6 bases; unmatched junction bases: 7. The germline V gene encodes CDR1 LNHDA and CDR2 SQIVND (reference sequence). CDR3 bases: TGTGCCAGTAGTATAGACGCGAGCGGGAGAATCGAGCAGTACTTC. The encoded protein is CASSIDASGRIEQYF.

The chain combines TRBV28 with TRBJ1-3, with 8 nucleotides matching TRBD1. Germline assignment: CDR1 MDHEN and CDR2 SYDVKM. V lost 4 bases, J lost 0 bases, and 8 bases stayed unmatched. The CDR3 is made up of 17 amino acids. The CDR3 spells CASSSPGQVLSGNTIYF. DNA of the CDR3: TGTGCCAGCAGTTCCCCGGGACAGGTCCTCTCTGGAAACACCATATATTTT.

The J gene is TRBJ2-1, the V gene TRBV7-3, with D tentatively TRBD2 (6 bases). V gave up 3 bases and J gave up 8 bases, with 20 bases separating them. Germline-derived CDR1 and CDR2 are SGHTA and FQGTGA. The CDR3 has 16 residues. The CDR3 spells CASSLSWDSQPHEQFF. DNA for the CDR3: TGTGCCAGCAGCTTGTCGTGGGACTCCCAGCCCCATGAGCAGTTCTTC.

The chain employs TRBV11-3 and TRBJ2-2, with D maybe TRBD2 (5 bases). CDR3 length: 16 amino acids. Per the germline V gene, CDR1 is SGHNT and CDR2 is YENEEA. Trimming pared 1 base from V and 7 bases from J, leaving 16 bases between. For the CDR3, the DNA is TGTGCCAGCAGCTTAGTCCATTTTGCGGGTATCGGGGAGCTGTTTTTT. Protein product: CASSLVHFAGIGELFF.

As to this clone: The junction differs from germline at one of its ends, possibly a read error. The V gene is TRBV7-9, the J gene TRBJ1-1; TRBD1 matches at 8 bases. In germline, CDR1 is SEHNR, CDR2 FQNEAQ (reference sequence). The CDR3 is 12 residues long. The CDR3 region has the DNA TGTTCCAGCAGCTTAGACAGGGGAGAAGCTTTCTTT. Its protein is CSSSLDRGEAFF.

The rearrangement uses TRBV5-1 and TRBJ2-3; D perhaps matches TRBD2 (6 bases). CDR1 and CDR2 (germline): SGHRS, YFSETQ. Trimming removed 4 bases from V and 3 bases from J, with 12 bases in between. The CDR3 is 14 amino acids. The chain's CDR3 is CASSLTGVTDTQYF. Written as DNA, the CDR3 is TGCGCCAGCAGCCTTACGGGAGTTACAGATACGCAGTATTTT.

J is TRBJ2-7 and V is TRBV9; 9 bases fit TRBD1. The CDR3 contains 13 residues. Germline loops: CDR1 SGDLS, CDR2 YYNGEE. The junction had 6 bases not matched to a gene; V was cut back by 4 bases and J by 7 bases. The DNA for the CDR3 is TGTGCCAGCAGCCTACAGGGGGCGGGAGAGCAGTACTTC. Amino acid sequence: CASSLQGAGEQYF.

This sequence joins TRBV6-1 and TRBJ2-5, with 12 bases aligning to TRBD2. Germline V gene sequence: CDR1 MNHNS, CDR2 SASEGT. This CDR3 is 18 amino acids long. With V trimmed by 4 bases and J by 2 bases, 11 bases remained unmatched. CDR3 bases: TGTGCCAGCAGTGGTCGGACAGACGGACTAGCGGGACAAGAGACCCAGTACTTC. This codes for CASSGRTDGLAGQETQYF.

The V call is TRBV2, the J call TRBJ2-7; D may be TRBD1 (5 bases). Germline V gene sequence: CDR1 SNHLY, CDR2 FYNNEI. Trimming removed 6 bases at V and 4 bases at J, with 13 bases between. The CDR3 sequence is 13 residues long. The CDR3 loop reads CASRKGIGYEQYF. In DNA, the CDR3 is TGTGCCAGCAGGAAGGGGATAGGATACGAGCAGTACTTC.

Note on this clone: The same CDR3 arises from other DNA sequences in this sample as well. The rearrangement joins TRBV5-1 to TRBJ2-5; TRBD1 aligns across 9 bases. Unmatched junction bases numbered 3, after V lost 4 bases and J lost 2 bases. Germline V CDR1 and CDR2: SGHRS, YFSETQ. The CDR3 is made up of 14 amino acids. This CDR3 is CASSLDRGQETQYF. The CDR3 DNA follows: TGCGCCAGCAGCCTGGACAGGGGACAAGAGACCCAGTACTTC.

With regard to this clone: The germline gene is not matched at one end of the junction; a read error may be the cause. The chain couples TRBV28 to TRBJ1-1; the D gene is possibly TRBD1 (5 bases). This CDR3 spans 15 amino acids. Germline CDR1 is MDHEN and CDR2 is SYDVKM. CDR3 amino acids: CAGSLSEGYNTEAFF. CDR3 in DNA: TGTGCCGGCAGTTTATCGGAGGGGTACAACACTGAAGCTTTCTTT.

V and J are TRBV5-6 and TRBJ2-7; D uncertain. This CDR3 contains 12 residues. CDR1 SGHDT and CDR2 YYEEEE come from the germline V gene. The ends were cut back, 1 base at V and 4 bases at J, with 6 bases in the middle. Here the CDR3 reads CASSLSRYEQYF. The CDR3 DNA reads as TGTGCCAGCAGCTTGAGCAGGTACGAGCAGTACTTC.

The CDR3: CASSPRPGELFF. DNA of the CDR3: TGTGCCAGCAGCCCTAGACCCGGGGAGCTGTTTTTT. The V call is TRBV28, the J call TRBJ2-2, with D hard to call. V lost 6 bases and J 6 bases, leaving 8 bases between the germline ends. This CDR3 contains 12 residues. The germline gives CDR1 MDHEN, CDR2 SYDVKM. Supplemented by reference TRBV28 and TRBJ2-2, the full variable domain reads DVKVTQSSRYLVKRTGEKVFLECVQDMDHENMFWYRQDPGLGLRLIYFSYDVKMKEKGDIPEGYSVSREKKERFSLILESASTNQTSMYLCASSPRPGELFFGEGSRLTVL.

This chain connects TRBV25-1 to TRBJ1-2; no firm D call. The ends were cut back, 2 bases at V and 0 bases at J, with 10 bases in the middle. The CDR3 is 15 amino acids. Germline values: CDR1 MGHDK, CDR2 SYGVNS. The CDR3 here is CASSERGSANYGYTF. DNA of the CDR3: TGTGCCAGCAGTGAACGGGGATCGGCTAACTATGGCTACACCTTC.

The chain employs TRBV4-1 and TRBJ2-7; TRBD2 matches at 8 bases. The V and J ends lost 1 base and 5 bases, in that order; junction bases with no gene match: 7. The germline V gene has CDR1 MGHRA and CDR2 YSYEKL. The CDR3 has 15 amino acids. CDR3 sequence: CASSQAGGLLDEQYF. As DNA, the CDR3 is TGCGCCAGCAGCCAAGCGGGAGGGTTGCTGGACGAGCAGTACTTC.

The table lists this clone with a few counts. The chain couples TRBV5-4 to TRBJ1-1, with 7 bases fitting TRBD1. V was pared by 5 bases and J by 1 base, with 5 bases of the junction left unmatched. Germline lookup yields CDR1 SGHNT and CDR2 YYREEE (reference sequence). The CDR3 length is 14 residues. The CDR3 region is CASSQGQANTEAFF. In nucleotides, the CDR3 is TGTGCCAGCAGTCAAGGACAGGCGAACACTGAAGCTTTCTTT.